The 26 T cell receptor beta chains given below trace back to one sample, sequenced in a study of blood T cell repertoires in COVID-19. Clones were sequenced by immunoSEQ multiplex PCR, and TCRdb holds only the in-frame ones, with some missing. The table includes around 340,000 clones, roughly nine tenths detected once. The sample taken for sequencing was peripheral blood. All receptors come from a woman in her sixties or seventies with COVID-19, enrolled during active disease.

CDR3 in amino acids: CATSAGGLSVEQFF. CDR3 nucleotides: TGTGCCACCAGTGCGGGGGGGCTATCAGTCGAGCAGTTCTTC. The chain employs TRBV24-1 and TRBJ2-1; 8 bases fit TRBD2. The V segment lost 5 bases and the J segment 10 bases; nucleotides outside the gene matches: 9. This CDR3 contains 14 residues. Germline CDR1 KGHDR, CDR2 SFDVKD.

The rearrangement joins TRBV10-3 to TRBJ2-5; D is perhaps TRBD1 (5 bases). There are 12 residues in the CDR3. V was trimmed by 3 bases and J by 6 bases, leaving 8 bases between them. Germline V gene data show CDR1 as ENHRY and CDR2 as SYGVKD. As DNA, the CDR3 is TGTGCCATCAGTGACGACAGTCAGACCCAGTACTTC. Its translation is CAISDDSQTQYF.

This clone was detected only once. This chain joins TRBV5-6 and TRBJ2-1, with 8 bases aligning to TRBD2. This CDR3 spans 15 amino acids. The germline V gene encodes CDR1 SGHDT and CDR2 YYEEEE. V shed 0 bases, J shed 3 bases, and the junction held 2 bases outside the gene matches. CDR3 in amino acids: CASSLGTSGYNEQFF. The CDR3 nucleotides read TGTGCCAGCAGCTTGGGAACTAGCGGCTACAATGAGCAGTTCTTC.

The chain is built from TRBV7-2 and TRBJ2-2, with a weak D call TRBD2 (5 bases). The CDR3 loop spans 13 amino acids. Per the germline V gene, CDR1 is SGHTA and CDR2 is FQGNSA. The V end was cut by 8 bases, the J end by 3 bases, with 10 bases between. The CDR3 loop is CASGLRYTGELFF. The CDR3 region has the DNA TGTGCCAGCGGACTGCGCTACACCGGGGAGCTGTTTTTT.

This clone was observed a few times. The chain is built from TRBV2 and TRBJ1-5; no clear D. In germline, CDR1 is SNHLY, CDR2 FYNNEI. This CDR3 spans 15 amino acids. V lost 5 bases and J 0 bases, leaving 11 bases between the germline ends. CDR3 DNA: TGTGCCAGCAGTTGGACCAGCGGTAGCAATCAGCCCCAGCATTTT. Residues: CASSWTSGSNQPQHF.

The rearrangement links TRBV5-4 to TRBJ1-1; a possible D gene is TRBD1 (5 bases). V gave up 3 bases and J gave up 0 bases, with 18 bases separating them. The CDR3 totals 17 residues. Germline loops: CDR1 SGHNT, CDR2 YYREEE (reference sequence). The CDR3 nucleotides are TGTGCCAGCAGCTCTATACAACCAGGGTTCGTGAACACTGAAGCTTTCTTT. This encodes CASSSIQPGFVNTEAFF.

This rearrangement joins TRBV28 to TRBJ1-3; D not certain. CDR1 MDHEN and CDR2 SYDVKM come from the germline V gene. The CDR3 sequence is 13 residues long. Trimming removed 8 bases from V and 3 bases from J, with 11 bases in between. The CDR3 bases are TGTGCCAGCGGCCAGTGGCTTGGAAACACCATATATTTT. Translated: CASGQWLGNTIYF.

The V and J genes are TRBV11-1 and TRBJ2-5; 7 nucleotides match TRBD1. V lost 6 bases, J lost 2 bases, and 9 bases stayed unmatched. The CDR3 loop spans 15 amino acids. CDR1 SGHAT and CDR2 FQDESV come from the germline V gene (reference sequence). CDR3 amino acids: CASSFRDSAQETQYF. CDR3 coding DNA: TGTGCCAGCAGTTTCCGGGACAGTGCTCAAGAGACCCAGTACTTC.

The chain carries TRBV5-6 and TRBJ1-6; the D gene is possibly TRBD1 (6 bases). V dropped 4 bases and J dropped 8 bases, with 16 bases sitting between them. Germline V gene lookup returns CDR1 SGHDT and CDR2 YYEEEE. The CDR3 contains 15 residues. CDR3 bases: TGTGCCAGCAGCCTACAGGGATCGGGCGATTCACCCCTCCACTTT. Amino acid sequence: CASSLQGSGDSPLHF. The whole variable domain, remainder taken from reference TRBV5-6 and TRBJ1-6, is DAGVTQSPTHLIKTRGQQVTLRCSPKSGHDTVSWYQQALGQGPQFIFQYYEEEERQRGNFPDRFSGHQFPNYSSELNVNALLLGDSALYLCASSLQGSGDSPLHFGNGTRLTVT.

The chain couples TRBV19 to TRBJ2-6, with TRBD1 identical over 8 bases. With 3 bases clipped from V and 0 bases from J, the junction kept 7 bases outside the gene matches. The CDR3 contains 18 residues. Germline V CDR1 and CDR2: LNHDA, SQIVND (reference sequence). The CDR3 DNA reads TGTGCCAGTAGTATTACAGGGGGTCTCGGCTCTGGGGCCAACGTCCTGACTTTC. Translated, it gives CASSITGGLGSGANVLTF.

The rearrangement links TRBV6-4 to TRBJ1-1; a possible D gene is TRBD1 (5 bases). Trimming took off 2 bases at V and 5 bases at J, with 9 bases between the two ends. This CDR3 is 13 amino acids long. Germline V gene data show CDR1 as MRHNA and CDR2 as SNTAGT. The CDR3: CASSDQRGTEAFF. The CDR3 region has the DNA TGTGCCAGCAGTGACCAGCGGGGGACTGAAGCTTTCTTT.

The chain employs TRBV15 and TRBJ2-2, with TRBD1 matching 7 bases. CDR3 size: 14 residues. J lost 4 bases, V lost 2 bases, and 1 base had no gene match. Looked up from germline, CDR1 is LNHNV and CDR2 is YYDKDF (reference sequence). Here the CDR3 reads CATSRRTGTGELFF. DNA for the CDR3: TGTGCCACCAGCAGACGGACAGGCACCGGGGAGCTGTTTTTT.

The V gene is TRBV30, the J gene TRBJ2-3; the D gene is possibly TRBD1 (5 bases). CDR1 GTSNPN and CDR2 SVGIG come from the germline V gene (reference sequence). The V end was cut by 1 base, the J end by 6 bases, with 8 bases between. There are 12 residues in the CDR3. In DNA form, the CDR3 reads TGTGCCTGGAGTGGACAGCCCGATACGCAGTATTTT. This encodes CAWSGQPDTQYF.

The chain links TRBV7-8 to TRBJ1-6; TRBD1 aligns across 9 bases. Germline loops: CDR1 SGHVS, CDR2 FQNEAQ. With V trimmed by 5 bases and J by 3 bases, 5 bases remained unmatched. This CDR3 is built from 16 residues. DNA of the CDR3: TGTGCCAGCAGCACAGGGACAGGGCGCTATAATTCACCCCTCCACTTT. Translated, it gives CASSTGTGRYNSPLHF.

The V gene is TRBV25-1, the J gene TRBJ2-7, with TRBD1 identical over 10 bases. The CDR3 length is 14 residues. V dropped 6 bases and J dropped 5; count of bases not matched to a gene: 7. CDR1 and CDR2 from the germline V gene are MGHDK and SYGVNS. This CDR3 is CASSRDRGRHEQYF. DNA of the CDR3: TGTGCCAGCAGCCGGGACAGGGGAAGACACGAGCAGTACTTC.

The chain joins TRBV13 to TRBJ2-1; D gene unclear. Germline V lookup: CDR1 PRHDT, CDR2 FYEKMQ (reference sequence). CDR3 length equals 14 residues. The V gene lost 5 bases and the J gene lost 1 base, with 9 bases spanning the gap. Here the CDR3 DNA reads TGTGCCAGCAGCCCCCCCCGTTCCTACAATGAGCAGTTCTTC. It codes for CASSPPRSYNEQFF.

The chain carries TRBV6-5 and TRBJ2-7; a possible D gene is TRBD2 (5 bases). Germline V lookup: CDR1 MNHEY, CDR2 SVGAGI. The CDR3 contains 14 residues. V was shortened by 5 bases and J by 4 bases, with 15 bases between the two germline ends. DNA of the CDR3: TGTGCCAGCAGTCGGAAGAGGGCTGTATACGAGCAGTACTTC. Amino acids: CASSRKRAVYEQYF.

The gene calls are TRBV9 and TRBJ1-1; tentatively, D is TRBD1 (6 bases). CDR1 and CDR2 (germline): SGDLS, YYNGEE. The CDR3 has 13 residues. V shed 0 bases and J shed 7 bases, with 10 bases lying between them. In DNA form, the CDR3 reads TGTGCCAGCAGCGTAGGTCTACAGGGTGAAGCTTTCTTT. Its protein product is CASSVGLQGEAFF.

The genes are TRBV18 and TRBJ1-1, with 7 bases identical to TRBD1. The CDR3 covers 16 residues. Germline lookup yields CDR1 KGHSH and CDR2 LQKENI. Trimming cost V 3 bases and J 1 base; bases outside gene matches: 8. In DNA form, the CDR3 reads TGTGCCAGCTCACCGAGTCGACAGGGACCGAACACTGAAGCTTTCTTT. This sequence encodes CASSPSRQGPNTEAFF.

The V gene is TRBV5-1, the J gene TRBJ1-1; D unresolved. The V gene lost 4 bases and the J gene lost 10 bases, with 14 bases spanning the gap. Germline CDR1 SGHRS, CDR2 YFSETQ. The CDR3 runs to 12 residues. The CDR3 DNA sequence: TGCGCCAGCAGCCCCGACGAAGAGGGAGCTTTCTTT. It encodes CASSPDEEGAFF.

This clone was seen only once. This chain links TRBV7-9 with TRBJ1-1; no reliable D call. In germline, CDR1 is SEHNR, CDR2 FQNEAQ (reference sequence). This CDR3 comprises 13 residues. V was clipped by 5 bases and J by 3 bases, with 10 bases between them. The CDR3 nucleotides read TGTGCCAGCAGCCAGTATGTTGACACTGAAGCTTTCTTT. Residues: CASSQYVDTEAFF.

The genes are TRBV20-1 and TRBJ1-1; 7 bases map to TRBD1. The J segment lost 6 bases and the V segment lost 4 bases, leaving 2 bases of the junction unmatched. The V gene's germline CDR1 is DFQATT and CDR2 SNEGSKA (reference sequence). The CDR3 has 11 residues. CDR3 region: CSANRGSEAFF. CDR3 in DNA: TGCAGTGCTAACAGGGGTTCTGAAGCTTTCTTT.

The chain recombines TRBV5-8 with TRBJ1-3, with unresolved D. The germline V and J ends were trimmed by 0 bases and 4 bases, with 11 bases remaining between them. CDR1 is SGHTS, CDR2 YDEGEE, per germline. There are 15 residues in the CDR3. Written as DNA, the CDR3 is TGTGCCAGCAGCTTGGATCCACGGGGAGGAAACACCATATATTTT. It yields the protein CASSLDPRGGNTIYF.

The chain has TRBV7-2 and TRBJ1-4; D is uncertain. The germline V gene encodes CDR1 SGHTA and CDR2 FQGNSA. With 0 bases removed from V and 4 bases from J, the gap between germline ends came to 6 bases. The CDR3 consists of 14 residues. For the CDR3, the DNA is TGTGCCAGCAGCTTAGCGTCCAATAATGAAAAACTGTTTTTT. Amino acid sequence: CASSLASNNEKLFF.

V is TRBV28 and J is TRBJ2-2, with TRBD2 identical over 10 bases. This CDR3 has 16 amino acids. Germline V gives CDR1 MDHEN, CDR2 SYDVKM. The V and J ends lost 6 bases and 7 bases, in that order; junction bases with no gene match: 11. DNA for the CDR3: TGTGCCAGCAGCACCCAAGCGGGGGGGTTGATCGGGGAGCTGTTTTTT. This codes for CASSTQAGGLIGELFF.

This rearrangement joins TRBV5-1 to TRBJ2-7, with 7 bases matching TRBD1. Germline loops: CDR1 SGHRS, CDR2 YFSETQ. The V and J ends lost 2 bases and 1 base, in that order; junction bases with no gene match: 18. The CDR3 consists of 19 residues. The CDR3 DNA reads TGCGCCAGCAGCTTCCACGCCGGCGCGTCTAAGGACAGGTCCTACGAGCAGTACTTC. This translates into CASSFHAGASKDRSYEQYF.